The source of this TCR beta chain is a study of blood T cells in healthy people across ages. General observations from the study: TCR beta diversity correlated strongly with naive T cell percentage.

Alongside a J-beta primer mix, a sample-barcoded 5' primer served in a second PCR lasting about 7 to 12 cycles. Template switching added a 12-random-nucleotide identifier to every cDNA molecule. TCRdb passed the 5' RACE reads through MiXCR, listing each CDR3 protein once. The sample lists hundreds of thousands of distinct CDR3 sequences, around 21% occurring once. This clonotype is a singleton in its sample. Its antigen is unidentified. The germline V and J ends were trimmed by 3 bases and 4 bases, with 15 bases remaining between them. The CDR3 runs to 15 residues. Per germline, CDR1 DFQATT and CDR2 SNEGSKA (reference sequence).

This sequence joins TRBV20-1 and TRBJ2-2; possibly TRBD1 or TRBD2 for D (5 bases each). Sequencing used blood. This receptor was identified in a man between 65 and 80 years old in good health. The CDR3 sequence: CSASSRGWGTGELFF. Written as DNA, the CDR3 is TGCAGTGCTAGTTCCCGGGGCTGGGGCACCGGGGAGCTGTTTTTT.